This TCR beta chain comes out of a study of blood T cells in healthy people across ages (dated by TCRdb to the mid-2010s). With regard to the full study: In model experiments, roughly one uniquely barcoded TCR beta cDNA molecule per two T cells was captured by template switching. Using deep sequencing normalized with unique cDNA molecular identifiers, the study measured how TCR beta repertoire diversity changes with age. Donors were grouped into four age groups: young (average approximately 16 years), middle-aged (less than 40), aged (62) and long-lived (approximately 82). To avoid experimental bias, donors of different ages were distributed randomly across sequencing lanes. For two donors (one aged 18 to 30 and one aged 80 or older), the study analyzed two additional independent replicas of 1 million unique cDNA reads from the same blood draw. General study outcomes and caveats: Compared with the aged group, the long-lived group had more naive CD4+ T cells, fewer expanded clones and increased TCR diversity, suggesting age selection. Because profiling used bulk unsorted PBMCs, naive and antigen-experienced compartments could not be compared conclusively. The CMV infection status of donors was not known, potentially confounding age-related changes in expanded clonotypes. There was a strong correlation between observed TCR beta diversity and the percentage of naive T cells measured by flow cytometry. As age increased, observed TCR beta diversity per million T cells dropped in a roughly linear way, and a significant reduction was already evident by age about 36. Estimates of total diversity from one million sequenced T cells were regarded as lower bounds and underestimates.

Donors were a few dozen systemically healthy Caucasian individuals from Russia aged roughly 6 to 90 years. Each donor gave approximately 10 milliliters of peripheral blood, collected into EDTA-treated Vacutainer tubes. Ficoll-Paque density-gradient centrifugation was used to isolate PBMCs, with at least 6.5 million per sample. Trizol reagent was used to extract total RNA from PBMCs, with at least 6 micrograms per sample. Naive CD45RAhigh/CD27high T cell percentages were measured by flow cytometry on a PBMC aliquot from every donor. Based on the germline V gene (reference sequence), the CDR1 and CDR2 sequences are DFQATT and SNEGSKA. The CDR3 holds 18 amino acids from the cysteine to the phenylalanine. CDR3 DNA is the only sequence kept; it has 54 bases, read in frame from the first base. The V end gives up 3 bases and the J end 2 bases, leaving 18 bases in the junction not matched to a gene. This clonotype was counted between two and nine times. The antigen it binds to is not known. Qualities for individual bases were not recorded, and no much larger clone is one base off.

Receptor libraries were prepared by 5' RACE. Sequencing used an Illumina HiSeq 2500. A second PCR of about 6 to 11 cycles was performed with a sample-barcoded 5' primer and a J-beta primer mix. A unique molecular identifier was introduced onto each TCR beta cDNA molecule by a template-switch 5' adaptor carrying 12 random nucleotides. At least 2.5 million CDR3-containing paired-end reads were obtained from each sample. First-strand cDNA was synthesized from all RNA with the Mint cDNA synthesis kit, primed by a TRBC-specific oligonucleotide. After uracil-DNA glycosylase treatment, a first 18-cycle PCR used universal primers M1SS and BC2_uni_R on all cDNA. As for how the authors treated the data: For normalization, 1 million high-quality reads, each with a distinct molecular identifier, were randomly selected from each sample. Reads with shared molecular identifiers were discarded instead of being binned into consensus sequences. MiTCR, set to a Q25 quality threshold and the strictest error-elimination algorithm, was used for CDR3 identification, clonotype clustering and error correction. Lower-bound total TCR beta diversity was estimated with a nonparametric unseen species model using Euler transformation. TCRdb passed the public sequencing reads through fastp at Q25 and MiXCR, retaining productive beta sequences. Entries that share a CDR3 protein sequence are merged under the most common genes and DNA. The V and J calls were determined by TCRdb, not by the authors. This sample is represented by fewer than 1.5 million distinct CDR3 sequences; 35% to 45% of them were singletons. Clones ranked in the top ten supply around 8% of the sample.

This receptor chain uses TRBV20-1 and TRBJ2-7, with 8 bases aligning to TRBD1. The sequence derives from a woman aged 18-29 years in good health. Sequencing input: blood. At the DNA level, the sequence is TGCAGTGCTAGCTTTACCGGACAGGGAACTGGTAAGACCTACGAGCAGTACTTC. Its coded protein is CSASFTGQGTGKTYEQYF.